These 21 T cell receptor beta chains originate from one sample sequenced in a study of blood T cell repertoires in COVID-19. Data came from immunoSEQ multiplex PCR; TCRdb stores just in-frame clones and leaves some out. Counted here are about 190,000 clones, roughly 73% occurring once; the ten biggest clones make up around 2.8%. Sequencing was carried out using peripheral blood. All receptors come from a woman at least 80 years old with active or convalescent COVID-19.

This clone was counted a few times. The chain links TRBV30 to TRBJ2-5; perhaps TRBD1 as D (6 bases). CDR3 length: 14 residues. V was pared by 3 bases and J by 5 bases, with 16 bases between. Germline CDR1 reads GTSNPN; CDR2 reads SVGIG (reference sequence). The CDR3 DNA sequence: TGTGCCTGGAGCGAAGGACAGTACGTCGAGACCCAGTACTTC. Protein product: CAWSEGQYVETQYF.

This rearrangement joins TRBV4-1 to TRBJ2-1; TRBD2 matches 15 bases. CDR3 length: 13 residues. J lost 13 bases, V lost 8 bases, and 6 bases had no gene match. Germline V gene sequence: CDR1 MGHRA, CDR2 YSYEKL. The CDR3 loop is CASGLAGGTVQFF. The CDR3 nucleotides are TGCGCCAGCGGACTAGCGGGGGGGACCGTTCAGTTCTTC.

J is TRBJ1-6 and V is TRBV25-1, with D tentatively TRBD1 (6 bases). Trimming took 8 bases from V and 6 from J, leaving 17 bases between them. CDR3 length: 15 residues. Germline CDR1 is MGHDK and CDR2 is SYGVNS. This CDR3 reads CASGVGGFSNSPLHF. The DNA for the CDR3 is TGTGCCAGCGGGGTAGGGGGATTTAGTAATTCACCCCTCCACTTT.

The chain has TRBV27 and TRBJ2-1; TRBD1 aligns across 10 bases. CDR1 is MNHEY and CDR2 is SMNVEV in the germline V gene (reference sequence). CDR3 length: 19 residues. V gave up 8 bases and J gave up 0 bases; unmatched junction bases: 16. CDR3 coding DNA: TGTGCCAGCCGAAAGGACAGGGGGGGAAGCGGGGGCTCCTACAATGAGCAGTTCTTC. This gives the protein CASRKDRGGSGGSYNEQFF.

The chain links TRBV18 to TRBJ1-2; D may be TRBD1 (6 bases). V lost 3 bases and J lost 6, with 11 bases in between. This CDR3 spans 13 amino acids. Per germline, CDR1 KGHSH and CDR2 LQKENI. The CDR3 sequence is CASSPLQGNGYTF. CDR3 DNA: TGTGCCAGCTCACCTCTACAGGGCAATGGCTACACCTTC.

The chain recombines TRBV5-3 with TRBJ2-1, with a tentative D call TRBD1 (6 bases). TRBV5-3 falls under the ORF class, with uncertain function. This CDR3 contains 14 residues. V lost 9 bases and J lost 6, with 19 bases in between. The CDR3 sequence is CATGPTGSINEQFF. As DNA, the CDR3 is TGTGCCACCGGTCCTACAGGGTCCATCAATGAGCAGTTCTTC.

The V gene is TRBV7-9, the J gene TRBJ1-5, with 9 bases that match TRBD1. From germline, CDR1 is SEHNR and CDR2 FQNEAQ (reference sequence). There are 17 residues in the CDR3. The J segment lost 4 bases and the V segment lost 1 base, leaving 8 bases of the junction unmatched. The CDR3 sequence: CASSLVMGQGRNQPQHF. The DNA for the CDR3 is TGTGCCAGCAGCTTAGTCATGGGACAGGGTCGTAATCAGCCCCAGCATTTT.

The genes are TRBV6-6 and TRBJ1-1; 9 bases line up with TRBD1. Germline CDR1 reads MNHNY; CDR2 reads SVGAGI (reference sequence). CDR3 length equals 16 residues. V was clipped by 2 bases and J by 6 bases; unmatched bases: 10. The CDR3 reads CASSYTPQGAGAEAFF. The CDR3 nucleotides read TGTGCCAGCAGTTACACACCACAGGGGGCAGGGGCTGAAGCTTTCTTT.

This clone is a singleton in its sample. This chain connects TRBV5-1 to TRBJ1-2; TRBD1 matches 7 bases. Germline loops: CDR1 SGHRS, CDR2 YFSETQ. This CDR3 has 15 residues. V gave up 4 bases and J gave up 2 bases; unmatched junction bases: 8. The CDR3 reads CASSLGTARNYGYTF. Written as DNA, the CDR3 is TGCGCCAGCAGCCTTGGGACAGCGAGAAACTATGGCTACACCTTC.

This clone has a single count. CDR3 protein: CASSQDTSGGAETQYF. CDR3 sequence (DNA): TGCGCCAGCAGCCAAGATACTAGCGGGGGGGCAGAGACCCAGTACTTC. This chain joins TRBV4-1 and TRBJ2-5; 13 nucleotides line up with TRBD2. This CDR3 comprises 16 residues. CDR1 and CDR2 (germline): MGHRA, YSYEKL. Losses at the gene ends were 0 bases for V and 4 bases for J; bases not matched to a gene: 2.

The chain uses TRBV4-1 and TRBJ2-2, with TRBD1 matching 7 bases. There are 15 residues in the CDR3. Germline V gives CDR1 MGHRA, CDR2 YSYEKL. V lost 6 bases and J lost 3; bases outside the gene matches: 7. This chain's CDR3 is CASRATGVDTGELFF. CDR3 nucleotide sequence: TGCGCCAGCAGGGCAACAGGGGTGGACACCGGGGAGCTGTTTTTT.

V usage is TRBV18 and J usage is TRBJ1-4; D might be TRBD1 (6 bases). The germline gives CDR1 KGHSH, CDR2 LQKENI. Trimming shortened V by 2 bases and J by 3 bases, and 13 bases separated the two germline ends. CDR3 length: 16 amino acids. The CDR3 DNA is TGTGCCAGCTCACCAGAAGGGGGATACGCTAATGAAAAACTGTTTTTT. It yields the protein CASSPEGGYANEKLFF.

This clone was observed a single time. The chain uses TRBV6-1 and TRBJ1-6, with TRBD1 matching over 7 bases. The CDR3 sequence is 16 residues long. With V trimmed by 2 bases and J by 10 bases, 11 bases remained unmatched. The germline V gene has CDR1 MNHNS and CDR2 SASEGT. CDR3 sequence (DNA): TGTGCCAGCAGTGAATTCAGGAGGGGGCTTCTATCACCCCTCCACTTT. The encoded protein is CASSEFRRGLLSPLHF.

CDR3 residues: CASSLGGTSEQYF. DNA for the CDR3: TGTGCCAGCAGCTTGGGAGGGACCAGCGAGCAGTACTTC. V usage is TRBV7-9 and J usage is TRBJ2-7, with 7 positions matching TRBD2. Germline-derived CDR1 and CDR2 are SEHNR and FQNEAQ (reference sequence). This CDR3 contains 13 residues. J was trimmed by 6 bases and V by 3 bases; bases with no gene match: 5.

The chain is built from TRBV10-3 and TRBJ2-2, with D possibly matching TRBD2 (6 bases). V lost 7 bases and J 5 bases, leaving 20 bases between the germline ends. The CDR3 extends over 16 amino acids. In germline, CDR1 is ENHRY, CDR2 SYGVKD. The CDR3 DNA follows: TGTGCCATCACCTCGGGACTTCAACTAGGTACCGGGGAGCTGTTTTTT. It yields the protein CAITSGLQLGTGELFF.

This clone has more than one count but fewer than ten. This chain links TRBV7-2 with TRBJ1-2; 7 nucleotides line up with TRBD1. V trimming: 5 bases; J trimming: 1 base; junction bases outside the gene matches: 13. Per the germline V gene, CDR1 is SGHTA and CDR2 is FQGNSA. CDR3 length: 17 amino acids. CDR3 in amino acids: CASSPPVGRGYNYGYTF. CDR3 sequence (DNA): TGTGCCAGCAGCCCCCCGGTAGGCAGGGGGTATAACTATGGCTACACCTTC.

This chain joins TRBV27 and TRBJ2-7; 8 positions agree with TRBD1. Trimming cost V 3 bases and J 3 bases; bases outside gene matches: 4. CDR3 size: 14 residues. CDR1 is MNHEY, CDR2 SMNVEV, per germline (reference sequence). In DNA form, the CDR3 reads TGTGCCAGCAGTTTCGGGACAGGCAACTACGAGCAGTACTTC. Residues: CASSFGTGNYEQYF.

The rearrangement links TRBV21-1 to TRBJ2-1; the table's D call, TRBD1, was not checked against the DNA. TRBV21-1 is a pseudogene locus. This CDR3 has 11 amino acids. This chain's CDR3 is CAVRHTYEQFF. The CDR3 DNA follows: TGTGCCGTCAGGCATACATATGAGCAGTTCTTC.

This clone has only a few counts. This chain joins TRBV5-1 and TRBJ2-5; TRBD1 matches 9 bases. The CDR3 is made up of 15 amino acids. The junction had 2 bases not matched to a gene; V was cut back by 1 base and J by 1 base. Germline V gives CDR1 SGHRS, CDR2 YFSETQ. The CDR3 reads CASSLTGGSQETQYF. The CDR3 DNA sequence: TGCGCCAGCAGCTTGACAGGGGGCTCCCAAGAGACCCAGTACTTC.

The CDR3 bases are TGTGCCAGCAGCTCCGCGGGGGGTGAAGCTTTCTTT. This encodes CASSSAGGEAFF. J is TRBJ1-1 and V is TRBV7-9, with TRBD1 as a possible D gene (5 bases). The length of the CDR3 is 12 residues. The V end was cut by 4 bases, the J end by 7 bases, with 10 bases between. CDR1 and CDR2 (germline): SEHNR, FQNEAQ (reference sequence).

This clone has a handful of counts. V is TRBV12-3 or TRBV12-4 and J is TRBJ1-4; D is uncertain. Trimming stripped 3 bases from V and 7 bases from J, with 9 bases between. The CDR3 is made up of 13 amino acids. The CDR3 sequence: CASSFTGGEKLFF. CDR3 bases: TGTGCCAGCAGTTTTACCGGAGGTGAAAAACTGTTTTTT.